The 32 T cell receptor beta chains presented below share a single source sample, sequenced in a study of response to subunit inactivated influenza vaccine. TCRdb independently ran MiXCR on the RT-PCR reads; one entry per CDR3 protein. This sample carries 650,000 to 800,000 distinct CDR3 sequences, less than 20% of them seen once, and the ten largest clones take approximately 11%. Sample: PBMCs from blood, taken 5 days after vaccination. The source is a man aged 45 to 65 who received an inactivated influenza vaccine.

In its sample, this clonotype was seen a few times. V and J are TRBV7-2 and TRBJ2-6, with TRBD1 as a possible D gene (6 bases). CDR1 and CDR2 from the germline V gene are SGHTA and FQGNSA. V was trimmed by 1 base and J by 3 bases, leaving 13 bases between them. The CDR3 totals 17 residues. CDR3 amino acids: CASSLGGRGYGANVLTF. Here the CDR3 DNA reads TGTGCCAGCAGCTTAGGAGGCAGGGGCTATGGGGCCAACGTCCTGACTTTC.

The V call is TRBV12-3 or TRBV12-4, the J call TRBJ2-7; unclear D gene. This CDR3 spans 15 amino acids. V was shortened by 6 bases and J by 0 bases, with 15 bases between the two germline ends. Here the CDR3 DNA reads TGTGCCAGCAGCTTGGGAATCCCGGCCTCCTACGAGCAGTACTTC. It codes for CASSLGIPASYEQYF.

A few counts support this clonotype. In DNA form, the CDR3 reads TGCAGTGCTCTTGGCCTAGTGGTGGCAGATACGCAGTATTTT. Translating it yields CSALGLVVADTQYF. The rearrangement joins TRBV20-1 to TRBJ2-3; D gene ambiguous. CDR1 is DFQATT, CDR2 SNEGSKA, per germline (reference sequence). This CDR3 has 14 amino acids. Deletions cut 5 bases from V and 4 bases from J, with 16 bases between.

CDR3 sequence (DNA): TGTGCCAGCAGCGGTGCAGGGGGAGGGGAGACCCAGTACTTC. Its translation is CASSGAGGGETQYF. The chain carries TRBV9 and TRBJ2-5, with D perhaps being TRBD1 or TRBD2 (7 bases each). Germline V gene lookup returns CDR1 SGDLS and CDR2 YYNGEE. This CDR3 is 14 amino acids long. V was clipped by 3 bases and J by 5 bases, with 14 bases between them.

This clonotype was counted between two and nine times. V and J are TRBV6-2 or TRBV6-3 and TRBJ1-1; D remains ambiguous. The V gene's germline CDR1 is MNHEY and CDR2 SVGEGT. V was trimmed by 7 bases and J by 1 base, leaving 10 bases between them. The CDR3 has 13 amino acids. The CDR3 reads CASNRDGNTEAFF. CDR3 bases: TGTGCCAGCAACAGAGACGGGAACACTGAAGCTTTCTTT.

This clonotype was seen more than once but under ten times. The CDR3 nucleotides read TGTGCCAGCAGTTCACCCTTACGGGACATAACGGAGACCCAGTACTTC. Its protein is CASSSPLRDITETQYF. The V and J genes are TRBV12-3 or TRBV12-4 and TRBJ2-5; D possibly corresponds to TRBD1 (6 bases). Trimming cost V 4 bases and J 5 bases, with 20 bases left between them. This CDR3 contains 16 residues.

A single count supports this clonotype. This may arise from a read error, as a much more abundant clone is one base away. CDR3 bases: TGTGCCAGCAGCGTAGAGGGTGAGCAGTTCTTC. Amino acids: CASSVEGEQFF. This chain uses TRBV9 with TRBJ2-1, with D uncertain. The CDR3 has 11 amino acids. Germline values: CDR1 SGDLS, CDR2 YYNGEE. V was trimmed by 0 bases and J by 9 bases, leaving 4 bases between them.

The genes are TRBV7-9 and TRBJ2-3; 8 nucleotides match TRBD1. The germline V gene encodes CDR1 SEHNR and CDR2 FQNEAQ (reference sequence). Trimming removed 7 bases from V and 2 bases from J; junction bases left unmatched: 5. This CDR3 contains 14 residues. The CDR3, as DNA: TGTGCCAGCAAGACAGGGGCCGTCACAGATACGCAGTATTTT. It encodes CASKTGAVTDTQYF.

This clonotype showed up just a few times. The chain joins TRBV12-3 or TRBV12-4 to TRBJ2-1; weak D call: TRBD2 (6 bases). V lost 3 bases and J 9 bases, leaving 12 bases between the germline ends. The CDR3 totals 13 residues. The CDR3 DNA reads TGTGCCAGCAGTTTCCACGGGGGAGGTGAGCAGTTCTTC. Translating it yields CASSFHGGGEQFF.

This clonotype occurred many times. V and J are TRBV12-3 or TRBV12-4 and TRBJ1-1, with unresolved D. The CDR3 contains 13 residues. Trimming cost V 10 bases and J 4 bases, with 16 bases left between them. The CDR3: CATGIRAGTEAFF. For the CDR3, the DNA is TGTGCCACCGGAATCCGGGCCGGCACTGAAGCTTTCTTT.

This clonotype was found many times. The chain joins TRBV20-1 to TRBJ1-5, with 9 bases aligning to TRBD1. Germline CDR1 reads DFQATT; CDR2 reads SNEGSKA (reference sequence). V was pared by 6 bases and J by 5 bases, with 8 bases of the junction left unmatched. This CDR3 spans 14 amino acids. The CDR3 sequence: CSAKQGAAYQPQHF. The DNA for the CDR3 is TGCAGTGCCAAACAGGGGGCGGCGTATCAGCCCCAGCATTTT.

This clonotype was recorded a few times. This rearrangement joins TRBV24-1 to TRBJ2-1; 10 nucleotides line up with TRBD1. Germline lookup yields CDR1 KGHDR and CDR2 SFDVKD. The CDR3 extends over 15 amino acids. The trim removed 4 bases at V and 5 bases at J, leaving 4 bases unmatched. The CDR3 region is CATSDRTGGNNEQFF. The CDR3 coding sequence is TGTGCCACCAGTGACAGGACAGGGGGTAACAATGAGCAGTTCTTC.

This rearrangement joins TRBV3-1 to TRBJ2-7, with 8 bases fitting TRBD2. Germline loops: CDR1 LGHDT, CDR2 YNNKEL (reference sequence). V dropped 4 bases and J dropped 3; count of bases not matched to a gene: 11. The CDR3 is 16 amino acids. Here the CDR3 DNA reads TGTGCCAGCAGCCCGACCCTCACGGGGGGGATCTACGAGCAGTACTTC. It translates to CASSPTLTGGIYEQYF.

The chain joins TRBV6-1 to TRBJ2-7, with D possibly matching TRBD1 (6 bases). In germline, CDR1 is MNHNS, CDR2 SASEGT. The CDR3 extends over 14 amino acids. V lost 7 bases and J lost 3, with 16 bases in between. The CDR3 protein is CASNPVRGSYEQYF. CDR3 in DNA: TGTGCCAGCAACCCAGTCAGGGGAAGCTACGAGCAGTACTTC.

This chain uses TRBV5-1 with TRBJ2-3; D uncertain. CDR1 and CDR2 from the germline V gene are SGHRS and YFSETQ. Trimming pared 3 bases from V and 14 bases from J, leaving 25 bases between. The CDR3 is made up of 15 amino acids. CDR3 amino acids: CASSSMSTDTFPRYF. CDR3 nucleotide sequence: TGCGCCAGCAGCTCCATGTCCACAGATACGTTCCCTAGGTATTTT.

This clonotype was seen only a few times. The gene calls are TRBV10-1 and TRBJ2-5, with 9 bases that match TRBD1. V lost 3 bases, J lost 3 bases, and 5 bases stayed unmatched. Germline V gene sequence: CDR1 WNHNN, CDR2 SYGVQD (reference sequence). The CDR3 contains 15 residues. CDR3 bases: TGCGCCAGCAGTGATACCGGGACAGGGAAAGAGACCCAGTACTTC. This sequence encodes CASSDTGTGKETQYF.

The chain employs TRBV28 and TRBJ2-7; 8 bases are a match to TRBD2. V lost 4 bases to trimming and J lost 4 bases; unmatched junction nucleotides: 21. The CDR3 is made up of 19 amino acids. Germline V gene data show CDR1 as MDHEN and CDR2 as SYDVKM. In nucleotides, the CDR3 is TGTGCCAGCAGTTCCTTTACAATGCAGGGGACTAGGCAACTTTACGAGCAGTACTTC. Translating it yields CASSSFTMQGTRQLYEQYF.

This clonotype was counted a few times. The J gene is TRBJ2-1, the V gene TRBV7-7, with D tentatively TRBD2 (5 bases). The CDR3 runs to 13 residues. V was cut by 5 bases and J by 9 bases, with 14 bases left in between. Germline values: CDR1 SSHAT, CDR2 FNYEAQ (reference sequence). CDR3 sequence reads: CASSPRRSGEQFF. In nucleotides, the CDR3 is TGTGCCAGCAGCCCTCGCAGAAGCGGTGAGCAGTTCTTC.

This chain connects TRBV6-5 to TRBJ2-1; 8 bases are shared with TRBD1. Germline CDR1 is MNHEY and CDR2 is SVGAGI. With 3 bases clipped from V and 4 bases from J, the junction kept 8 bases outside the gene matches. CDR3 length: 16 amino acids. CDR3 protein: CASSYWGGTGYNEQFF. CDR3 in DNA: TGTGCCAGCAGTTATTGGGGCGGGACAGGTTACAATGAGCAGTTCTTC.

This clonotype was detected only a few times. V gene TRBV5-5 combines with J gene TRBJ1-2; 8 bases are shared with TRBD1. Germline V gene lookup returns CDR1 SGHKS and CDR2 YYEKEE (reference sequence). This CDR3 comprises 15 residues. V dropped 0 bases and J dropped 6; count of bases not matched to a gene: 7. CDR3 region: CASSLDQGAVDGYTF. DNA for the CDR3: TGTGCCAGCAGCTTGGACCAGGGGGCAGTAGATGGCTACACCTTC.

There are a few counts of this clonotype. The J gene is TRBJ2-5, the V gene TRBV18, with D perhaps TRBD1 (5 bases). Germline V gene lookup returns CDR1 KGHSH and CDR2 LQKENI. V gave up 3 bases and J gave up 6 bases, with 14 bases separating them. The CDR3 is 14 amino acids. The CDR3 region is CASSPDTLSKTQYF. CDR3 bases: TGTGCCAGCTCACCGGACACTTTGAGCAAGACCCAGTACTTC. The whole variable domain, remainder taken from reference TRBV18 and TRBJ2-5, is NAGVMQNPRHLVRRRGQEARLRCSPMKGHSHVYWYRQLPEEGLKFMVYLQKENIIDESGMPKERFSAEFPKEGPSILRIQQVVRGDSAAYFCASSPDTLSKTQYFGPGTRLLVL.

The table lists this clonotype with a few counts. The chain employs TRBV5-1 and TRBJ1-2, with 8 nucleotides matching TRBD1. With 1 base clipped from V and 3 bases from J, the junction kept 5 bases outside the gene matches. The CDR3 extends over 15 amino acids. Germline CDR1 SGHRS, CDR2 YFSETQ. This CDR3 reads CASSLRQGSDYGYTF. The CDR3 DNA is TGCGCCAGCAGCTTGCGACAGGGGAGTGACTATGGCTACACCTTC.

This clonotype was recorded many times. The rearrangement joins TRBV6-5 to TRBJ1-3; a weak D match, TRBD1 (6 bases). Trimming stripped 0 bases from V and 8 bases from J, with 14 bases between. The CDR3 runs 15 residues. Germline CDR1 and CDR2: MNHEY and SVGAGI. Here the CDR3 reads CASSYSKGVLDTIYF. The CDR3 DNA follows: TGTGCCAGCAGTTACTCCAAGGGGGTATTGGACACCATATATTTT.

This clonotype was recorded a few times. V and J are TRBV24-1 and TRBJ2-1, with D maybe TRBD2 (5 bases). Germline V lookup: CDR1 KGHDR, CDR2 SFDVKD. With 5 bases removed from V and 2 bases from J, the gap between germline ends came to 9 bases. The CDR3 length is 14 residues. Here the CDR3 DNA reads TGTGCCACCAGTGTACCCGGGACCTACAATGAGCAGTTCTTC. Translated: CATSVPGTYNEQFF.

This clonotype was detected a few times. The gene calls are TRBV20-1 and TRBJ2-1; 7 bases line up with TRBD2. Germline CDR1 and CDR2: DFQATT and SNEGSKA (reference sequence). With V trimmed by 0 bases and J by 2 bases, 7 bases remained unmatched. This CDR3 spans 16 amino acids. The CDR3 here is CSARDVSGEAYNEQFF. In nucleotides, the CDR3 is TGCAGTGCTAGAGATGTCAGCGGGGAGGCCTACAATGAGCAGTTCTTC.

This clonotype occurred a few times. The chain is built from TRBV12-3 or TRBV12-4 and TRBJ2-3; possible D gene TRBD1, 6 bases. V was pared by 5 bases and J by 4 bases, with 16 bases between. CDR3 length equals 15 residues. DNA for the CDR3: TGTGCCAGCAGTCCCGGGACAACAAGGGCAGATACGCAGTATTTT. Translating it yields CASSPGTTRADTQYF.

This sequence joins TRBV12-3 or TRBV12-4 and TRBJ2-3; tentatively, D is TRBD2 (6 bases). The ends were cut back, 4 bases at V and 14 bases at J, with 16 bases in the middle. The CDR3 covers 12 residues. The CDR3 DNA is TGTGCCAGCAGTTCGGGACTTCAATCAGCGTATTTT. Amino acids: CASSSGLQSAYF.

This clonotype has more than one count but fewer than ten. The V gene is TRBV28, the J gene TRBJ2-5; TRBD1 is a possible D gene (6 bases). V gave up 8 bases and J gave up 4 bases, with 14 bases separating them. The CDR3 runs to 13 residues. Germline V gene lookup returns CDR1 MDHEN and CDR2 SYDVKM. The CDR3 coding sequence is TGTGCCAGCTGCAAGGACAGAGGAGAGACCCAGTACTTC. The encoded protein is CASCKDRGETQYF.

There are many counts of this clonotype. DNA of the CDR3: TGTGCCAGCATGGAGGAGCGGGAGGGTGGTGAGCAGTACTTC. As protein: CASMEEREGGEQYF. The V gene is TRBV28, the J gene TRBJ2-7, with TRBD2 matching 10 bases. This CDR3 comprises 14 residues. The germline gives CDR1 MDHEN, CDR2 SYDVKM. The J segment lost 7 bases and the V segment lost 7 bases, leaving 10 bases of the junction unmatched.

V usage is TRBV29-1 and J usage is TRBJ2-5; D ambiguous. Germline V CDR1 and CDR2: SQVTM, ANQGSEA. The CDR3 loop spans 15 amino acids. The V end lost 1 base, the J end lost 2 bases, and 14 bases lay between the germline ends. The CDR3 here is CSVEGFRDSQETQYF. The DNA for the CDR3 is TGCAGCGTTGAAGGATTTAGAGACTCACAAGAGACCCAGTACTTC.

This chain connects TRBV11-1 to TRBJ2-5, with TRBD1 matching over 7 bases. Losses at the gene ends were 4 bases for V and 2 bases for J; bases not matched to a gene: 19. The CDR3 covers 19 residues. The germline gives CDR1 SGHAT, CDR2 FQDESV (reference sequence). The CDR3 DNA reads TGTGCCAGCAGCTGGACCGGACTCGGACAGGCCGAAATACAAGAGACCCAGTACTTC. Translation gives CASSWTGLGQAEIQETQYF. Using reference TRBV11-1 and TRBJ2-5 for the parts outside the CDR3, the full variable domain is EAEVAQSPRYKITEKSQAVAFWCDPISGHATLYWYRQILGQGPELLVQFQDESVVDDSQLPKDRFSAERLKGVDSTLKIQPAELGDSAMYLCASSWTGLGQAEIQETQYFGPGTRLLVL.

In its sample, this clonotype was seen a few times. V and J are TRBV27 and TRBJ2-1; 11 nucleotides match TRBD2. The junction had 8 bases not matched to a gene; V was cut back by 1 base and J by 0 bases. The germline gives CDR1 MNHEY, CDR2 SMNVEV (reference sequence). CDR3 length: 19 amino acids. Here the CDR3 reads CASSLFGTSGASSYNEQFF. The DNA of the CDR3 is TGTGCCAGCAGTTTATTCGGGACTAGCGGAGCTAGCTCCTACAATGAGCAGTTCTTC.